Shown below are 24 T cell receptor beta chains from a single sample sequenced in a study of blood T cells in healthy people across ages. With a J-beta primer mix and a sample-barcoded 5' primer, a second PCR ran roughly 7 to 11 cycles. Using its own MiXCR run on the 5' RACE reads, TCRdb lists one record per CDR3 protein. Of about 1.5 million distinct CDR3 sequences listed, around 42% were seen once; the top ten hold 7.9%. Sequencing was carried out using blood. The receptors here all came from a woman aged 18-29 years in good health.

The J gene is TRBJ2-5, the V gene TRBV18; D might be TRBD2 (5 bases). The end of the DNA aligns better with TRBJ2-7, so the J call may be wrong. This CDR3 has 14 amino acids. Germline-derived CDR1 and CDR2 are KGHSH and LQKENI. DNA for the CDR3: TGTGCCAGCTCACCACCAGGGAGTAACTACGAGCAGTACTTC. Translated, it gives CASSPPGSNYEQYF.

This chain links TRBV30 with TRBJ1-2, with TRBD1 identical over 8 bases. J lost 7 bases, V lost 4 bases, and 8 bases had no gene match. Germline V gene sequence: CDR1 GTSNPN, CDR2 SVGIG (reference sequence). The CDR3 has 13 amino acids. In nucleotides, the CDR3 is TGTGCCTGGATATGGCAGGGGGCGGGTGGCTACACCTTC. Translating it yields CAWIWQGAGGYTF.

The gene calls are TRBV28 and TRBJ2-4; 10 bases are a match to TRBD2. The DNA end favors TRBJ2-7, so the J call may be wrong. The CDR3 is made up of 15 amino acids. Germline lookup yields CDR1 MDHEN and CDR2 SYDVKM. Here the CDR3 reads CASSLPSGGSYEQYF. CDR3 DNA sequence: TGTGCCAGCAGTTTACCTAGCGGGGGCTCCTACGAGCAGTACTTC.

The CDR3 reads CASSKGTAQPQHF. The CDR3, as DNA: TGTGCCAGCAGCAAAGGGACCGCTCAGCCCCAGCATTTT. This sequence joins TRBV9 and TRBJ1-5, with D perhaps TRBD1 (5 bases). The CDR3 totals 13 residues. V shed 4 bases and J shed 6 bases, with 11 bases lying between them. CDR1 is SGDLS and CDR2 is YYNGEE in the germline V gene.

V and J are TRBV6-1 and TRBJ2-1, with 11 nucleotides matching TRBD2. CDR3 size: 15 residues. Germline trimming cut 4 bases from V and 7 bases from J; bases unmatched to any gene: 6. Germline V gives CDR1 MNHNS, CDR2 SASEGT. The CDR3 bases are TGTGCCAGCAGTGGCGGGACTAGCGGTAAGAATGAGCAGTTCTTC. Translation: CASSGGTSGKNEQFF.

This sequence joins TRBV14 and TRBJ2-1; no clear D. Germline CDR1 SGHDN, CDR2 FVKESK. The CDR3 extends over 13 amino acids. Between the trimmed V and J ends, which lost 3 bases and 9 bases, there was a span of 12 bases. This CDR3 reads CASSQLVVAEQFF. The DNA for the CDR3 is TGTGCCAGCAGCCAGCTAGTAGTGGCTGAGCAGTTCTTC.

This clonotype came up once. The V and J genes are TRBV7-9 and TRBJ1-1, with D uncertain. Trimming stripped 5 bases from V and 11 bases from J, with 12 bases between. The germline CDR1 and CDR2 sequences are SEHNR and FQNEAQ (reference sequence). The CDR3 is 11 amino acids. This CDR3 is CASSRVPWAFF. CDR3 coding DNA: TGTGCCAGCAGCAGGGTACCCTGGGCTTTCTTT.

This chain uses TRBV30 with TRBJ2-5; 12 positions match TRBD1. This CDR3 is 16 amino acids long. V shed 2 bases, J shed 2 bases, and the junction held 6 bases outside the gene matches. The germline CDR1 and CDR2 sequences are GTSNPN and SVGIG (reference sequence). CDR3 DNA sequence: TGTGCCTGGAGTACCCGGGACAGGGGGCGGCAAGAGACCCAGTACTTC. As protein: CAWSTRDRGRQETQYF.

This clonotype was seen only a few times. This chain uses TRBV7-3 with TRBJ2-1; a weak D match, TRBD1 (5 bases). CDR3 length: 15 amino acids. Trimming left V 2 bases short and J 7 bases short, with 15 bases between. Germline V gene sequence: CDR1 SGHTA, CDR2 FQGTGA. CDR3 bases: TGTGCCAGCAGCTTAGTTGTGGACATCACGAATGAGCAGTTCTTC. Its translation: CASSLVVDITNEQFF.

The CDR3 coding sequence is TGCAGCGTTGAAGATCAGGGCAGGGGATATGGCTACACCTTC. Translation: CSVEDQGRGYGYTF. The chain links TRBV29-1 to TRBJ1-2; weak D call: TRBD1 (6 bases). Germline CDR1 SQVTM, CDR2 ANQGSEA. Between the trimmed V and J ends, which lost 0 bases and 5 bases, there was a span of 13 bases. This CDR3 spans 14 amino acids.

CDR3 loop: CASSTHTVNTEAFF. In DNA, the CDR3 is TGTGCCAGCAGTACTCATACAGTGAACACTGAAGCTTTCTTT. The J gene is TRBJ1-1, the V gene TRBV6-1; D unclear. CDR3 size: 14 residues. CDR1 and CDR2 (germline): MNHNS, SASEGT. V was trimmed by 5 bases and J by 0 bases, leaving 10 bases between them.

This clonotype was observed a single time. This sequence may be a read error, since a much larger clone differs from it by one base. The rearrangement links TRBV24-1 to TRBJ1-2, with D possibly being TRBD1 (5 bases). CDR3 length equals 15 residues. Germline lookup yields CDR1 KGHDR and CDR2 SFDVKD. This chain's CDR3 is CTTSEPSRDGYGYTF. CDR3 DNA sequence: TGTACCACCAGTGAACCGTCCCGGGACGGGTATGGCTACACCTTC.

This clonotype was recorded a few times. CDR3 residues: CATGSYNEQFF. DNA of the CDR3: TGTGCCACGGGTTCCTACAATGAGCAGTTCTTC. The J gene is TRBJ2-1, the V gene TRBV10-3, with unresolved D. Trimming left V 10 bases short and J 1 base short, with 5 bases between. The CDR3 runs to 11 residues. The germline CDR1 and CDR2 sequences are ENHRY and SYGVKD.

Only a few counts were recorded for this clonotype. The chain carries TRBV10-3 and TRBJ2-7, with 10 bases matching TRBD2. The CDR3 has 12 amino acids. The V gene's germline CDR1 is ENHRY and CDR2 SYGVKD. For the CDR3, the DNA is TGTGCTAGCGGGGGGTACTCCTACGAGCAGTACTTC. The encoded protein is CASGGYSYEQYF.

This clonotype was counted between two and nine times. This sequence joins TRBV15 and TRBJ2-1, with D maybe TRBD2 (5 bases). The germline V and J ends were trimmed by 4 bases and 7 bases, with 14 bases remaining between them. This CDR3 has 14 residues. The germline V gene has CDR1 LNHNV and CDR2 YYDKDF (reference sequence). The CDR3: CATSTRTGSNEQFF. The CDR3 DNA reads as TGTGCCACCAGCACCCGCACGGGATCTAATGAGCAGTTCTTC.

This clonotype has more than one count but fewer than ten. The chain couples TRBV18 to TRBJ2-3, with a tentative D call TRBD2 (6 bases). Trimming removed 6 bases from V and 5 bases from J, with 15 bases in between. Per germline, CDR1 KGHSH and CDR2 LQKENI. There are 14 residues in the CDR3. This CDR3 reads CASSNRGIGDTQYF. The CDR3 DNA reads TGTGCCAGCTCGAATCGGGGGATCGGAGATACGCAGTATTTT. Full variable domain (missing parts from reference TRBV18 and TRBJ2-3): NAGVMQNPRHLVRRRGQEARLRCSPMKGHSHVYWYRQLPEEGLKFMVYLQKENIIDESGMPKERFSAEFPKEGPSILRIQQVVRGDSAAYFCASSNRGIGDTQYFGPGTRLTVL.

This clonotype came up a few times. J is TRBJ2-5 and V is TRBV12-3 or TRBV12-4; a weak D match, TRBD2 (6 bases). With 7 bases removed from V and 4 bases from J, the gap between germline ends came to 19 bases. CDR3 size: 15 residues. The chain's CDR3 is CASTLGRGGGETQYF. CDR3 in DNA: TGTGCCAGCACTCTAGGACGGGGAGGTGGAGAGACCCAGTACTTC.

The chain links TRBV7-8 to TRBJ2-1; D unclear. This CDR3 region has 12 residues. Trimming shortened V by 5 bases and J by 10 bases, and 12 bases separated the two germline ends. Germline V gives CDR1 SGHVS, CDR2 FQNEAQ. The CDR3 sequence: CASSPGPVEQFF. The CDR3 coding sequence is TGTGCCAGCAGCCCGGGTCCGGTGGAGCAGTTCTTC.

The chain couples TRBV12-3 or TRBV12-4 to TRBJ2-6; perhaps TRBD1 as D (6 bases). V lost 6 bases and J 0 bases, leaving 21 bases between the germline ends. CDR3 size: 19 residues. The CDR3 DNA follows: TGTGCCAGCAGGCCCCTCAGGGGAGACGTGTTCTCTGGGGCCAACGTCCTGACTTTC. Amino acid sequence: CASRPLRGDVFSGANVLTF.

The chain couples TRBV5-6 to TRBJ2-1, with D uncertain. Germline V gene lookup returns CDR1 SGHDT and CDR2 YYEEEE. Trimming took off 4 bases at V and 2 bases at J, with 10 bases between the two ends. The CDR3 covers 14 residues. CDR3 bases: TGTGCCAGCAGCCAGACTGGACCCTACAATGAGCAGTTCTTC. Translation: CASSQTGPYNEQFF.

V and J are TRBV28 and TRBJ1-2; 7 positions agree with TRBD1. V lost 10 bases and J lost 8; bases outside the gene matches: 10. Per germline, CDR1 MDHEN and CDR2 SYDVKM. The CDR3 extends over 12 amino acids. The CDR3 nucleotides read TGTGCCACGGTGGGACAGCCAAGGGGCTACACCTTC. Translated: CATVGQPRGYTF.

The V and J genes are TRBV3-1 and TRBJ2-5, with D unresolved. Germline values: CDR1 LGHDT, CDR2 YNNKEL (reference sequence). CDR3 length equals 14 residues. V lost 3 bases and J lost 1, with 9 bases in between. The CDR3 sequence: CASSHPRIQETQYF. CDR3 bases: TGTGCCAGCAGCCACCCTCGAATCCAAGAGACCCAGTACTTC.

The chain couples TRBV10-3 to TRBJ2-1; D tentatively reads TRBD1 or TRBD2 (5 bases each). The J call may not be correct, given that the DNA end is closer to TRBJ2-7. Per germline, CDR1 ENHRY and CDR2 SYGVKD. The CDR3 is 16 residues long. CDR3 nucleotide sequence: TGTGCCATCAGTGAGTCCGAGGGGAACCCCTACAATGAGCAGTACTTC. As protein: CAISESEGNPYNEQYF.

This chain links TRBV28 with TRBJ2-7; D remains ambiguous. Near its end, the DNA agrees better with TRBJ2-5, so the J call may be wrong. CDR1 and CDR2 from the germline V gene are MDHEN and SYDVKM. The CDR3 has 12 amino acids. Written as DNA, the CDR3 is TGTGCCAGTCGGCTCCCGGCGGAGACCCAGTACTTC. Translating gives CASRLPAETQYF.